These 8 T cell receptor beta chains were all obtained from the same sample, sequenced in a study of CDR3 diversity in severe acne. TCRdb reprocessed the PCR reads via MiXCR and lists one record per CDR3 protein. The repertoire includes more than 70,000 distinct CDR3 sequences, approximately 54% of them detected once, and around 10% sits in the top ten. The sample consisted of blood. The receptors come from a male donor with severe acne vulgaris.

With respect to this clonotype: This may arise from a read error, as a much more abundant clone is one base away. V and J are TRBV5-6 and TRBJ2-3, with a weak D call TRBD2 (6 bases). CDR1 and CDR2 from the germline V gene are SGHDT and YYEEEE. The CDR3 contains 15 residues. CDR3 sequence: CAGSLEGKATDTQYF. As DNA, the CDR3 is TGTGCCGGCAGCTTGGAGGGTAAAGCCACAGATACGCAGTATTTT.

This clonotype was counted many times. This chain joins TRBV10-3 and TRBJ2-5; D is ambiguous. Germline CDR1 and CDR2: ENHRY and SYGVKD. Trimming took off 2 bases at V and 4 bases at J, with 14 bases between the two ends. The CDR3 runs to 15 residues. CDR3 coding DNA: TGTGCCATCAGTGAGGTCGGACCACACTCAGAGACCCAGTACTTC. Protein product: CAISEVGPHSETQYF.

This chain joins TRBV7-9 and TRBJ2-5; 7 bases fit TRBD1. The V gene's germline CDR1 is SEHNR and CDR2 FQNEAQ (reference sequence). Trimming took 7 bases from V and 4 from J; bases not matched to a gene: 9. This CDR3 is 14 amino acids long. The CDR3 protein is CASKGFDRAETQYF. The CDR3 coding sequence is TGTGCCAGCAAGGGGTTCGACAGGGCAGAGACCCAGTACTTC.

The table lists this clonotype with a few counts. The CDR3 region is CASSPDRGPSYNEQFF. Written as DNA, the CDR3 is TGTGCCAGCAGCCCGGACAGGGGCCCCTCTTACAATGAGCAGTTCTTC. The chain links TRBV13 to TRBJ2-1; 9 bases line up with TRBD1. Germline assignment: CDR1 PRHDT and CDR2 FYEKMQ (reference sequence). Trimming removed 5 bases from V and 4 bases from J; junction bases left unmatched: 9. This CDR3 has 16 residues.

This clonotype was counted a few times. The V gene is TRBV20-1, the J gene TRBJ1-1, with 10 bases identical to TRBD1. CDR1 is DFQATT and CDR2 is SNEGSKA in the germline V gene (reference sequence). The CDR3 length is 16 residues. Trimming at V came to 2 bases and at J to 2 bases, leaving 8 bases not matched to a gene. CDR3 coding DNA: TGCAGTGCTAGAACCGGGACAGGGGATAGTAACACTGAAGCTTTCTTT. Its protein is CSARTGTGDSNTEAFF.

This rearrangement joins TRBV15 to TRBJ2-7; TRBD2 might be the D (5 bases). The DNA end favors TRBJ2-1, so the J call may be wrong. The CDR3 has 16 residues. The germline CDR1 and CDR2 sequences are LNHNV and YYDKDF (reference sequence). Here the CDR3 reads CASTAGYTSSYNEQFF. The CDR3 nucleotides read TGTGCCTCGACGGCAGGTTATACTAGCTCCTACAATGAGCAGTTCTTC.

The V call is TRBV10-3, the J call TRBJ2-7; D unresolved. The CDR3 sequence is 11 residues long. The germline V gene has CDR1 ENHRY and CDR2 SYGVKD. The V and J ends lost 8 bases and 5 bases respectively, with 10 bases between them. The CDR3 DNA reads TGTGCCATCTCCTTTGGAGACGAGCAGTACTTC. Protein sequence: CAISFGDEQYF.

This clonotype has ten or more counts. The chain combines TRBV20-1 with TRBJ2-3; 10 bases match TRBD1. CDR1 and CDR2 (germline): DFQATT, SNEGSKA (reference sequence). V trimming: 6 bases; J trimming: 5 bases; junction bases outside the gene matches: 5. The CDR3 sequence is 13 residues long. The CDR3 protein is CSAGQGRVDTQYF. DNA of the CDR3: TGCAGTGCGGGACAGGGGAGGGTAGATACGCAGTATTTT.